Below, one T cell receptor (beta chain) is given with its context. This clone came up once. Its antigen is still unknown. No base quality information exists; no much larger clone differs at one position. V is clipped by 5 bases and J by 5 bases, and the sequence between their germline boundaries is 18 bases long. Per the germline V gene, MNHNS is the CDR1 and SASEGT is the CDR2. The CDR3 spans 15 residues, from the cysteine through the phenylalanine. The CDR3 DNA has 45 bases and is translated from base 1. The data originate from a study of OX40 agonist ivuxolimab in advanced cancers. About the full investigation: Ivuxolimab was an agonistic, fully human IgG2 monoclonal antibody directed against OX40 (CD134), a costimulatory receptor. Intravenous ivuxolimab was administered to patients every 2 weeks at six dose levels: 0.01, 0.1, 0.3, 1.5, 3 and 10 mg/kg. Of the approximately 50 dose-escalation patients, hepatocellular carcinoma was present in 19, melanoma in some 15, renal cell carcinoma in 9 and head and neck cancer in 9. The dose-escalation cohort was 82.7% male with a mean age of 60 years, ranging from roughly 23 to 79. Patients were allowed to have had prior anti-PD-1, anti-PD-L1 or anti-CTLA-4 therapy, and around 41% of the dose-escalation patients had previously received checkpoint inhibitors. Partial responses were achieved by three dose-escalation patients, of whom one had hepatocellular carcinoma and two had cutaneous melanoma. Peripheral TCRbeta sequencing was intended to test whether TCR sequence diversity was altered and clonal T-cell expansion was caused by ivuxolimab. The paper reports the monotherapy dose-escalation portion (N of about 52 patients) of the phase I ivuxolimab trial.

What the authors observed across the whole study: Partial responders in the 0.1-3.0 mg/kg groups had among the lowest normalized peripheral clonal expansion, especially among CD8+ T cells. Low levels of normalized T-cell clonal expansion were also seen in some nonresponding patients. The antigen specificity of the peripheral T cells that underwent clonal expansion was not determined. After ivuxolimab, more expanded clones were found on average in CD8+ T cells than in CD4+ T cells. At doses from 0.1 to 3.0 mg/kg, clonal expansion was seen in both CD4+ and CD8+ blood T cells between baseline and week 6.

Patients with a history of autoimmune disease or receiving systemic immunosuppression were excluded from the trial. In every dose cohort, peripheral blood was drawn for TCR sequencing at baseline, cycle 4 day 1, and cycle 7 day 1. Samples were obtained from an open-label, multicenter, first-in-human phase I dose-escalation trial of ivuxolimab. Adults with locally advanced or metastatic melanoma, renal cell carcinoma, hepatocellular carcinoma or head and neck squamous cell carcinoma were enrolled in the trial. CD4+ and CD8+ T cells were sorted separately from peripheral blood before TCR sequencing. Genomic DNA was extracted from sorted cells for sequencing of the TCRbeta CDR3 region. The immunoSEQ Assay was used to sequence the TCRbeta CDR3 regions. Entries here come from immuneACCESS through TCRdb and include only in-frame sequences with V and J called. Some clones fail to appear in such tables; in the studies checked, an unresolved V gene covers under half of the shortfall, and the cause of the remainder is unknown. The sample records 58,000 or so clones, around 83% of which are singletons. 0.7% of the sample rests with the top ten.

The TCR comes from an adult with an advanced solid tumor such as melanoma, head and neck, liver or kidney cancer. The input for sequencing was CD4+ or CD8+ T cells sorted from blood, taken in a trial of the OX40 agonist ivuxolimab. In this chain, TRBV6-1 is recombined with TRBJ1-2, with TRBD1 tentatively as D gene (5 bases match). The DNA reads TGTGCCAGCAGTACCCCCTTCGGGGCGGGTTATGGCTACACCTTC. It translates as CASSTPFGAGYGYTF.